This T cell receptor (beta chain) was observed in a study of T cell repertoires in cytomegalovirus infection. Study at large: A matching HLA type, together with CMV infection, was signaled by public TCR beta signatures.

General study findings and limits: Within the response measured ex vivo, HLA-C-restricted CMV-specific TCR beta clonotypes were dominant. Public TCR beta family frequency separated CMV-and-HLA carriers, including in an independent cohort.

Notes on this clonotype: What it binds is unknown.

TCRdb re-analysed the reads in MiXCR, keeping a single row per CDR3 protein. The sample records 310,000 or so distinct CDR3 sequences, 25% being singletons. V was pared by 6 bases and J by 5 bases, with 6 bases of the junction left unmatched. The CDR3 is 16 residues long. Per the germline V gene, CDR1 is MNHNS and CDR2 is SASEGT. The receptor's source is a human donor in good health (CMV status not recorded). Some clones in this sample may be carry-over from other donors' samples. Sequencing was carried out using PBMCs. This chain joins TRBV6-1 and TRBJ2-1, with 14 positions matching TRBD2. The CDR3 DNA reads as TGTGCCAGCAGAAGACTAGCGGGAGGGATTGACAATGAGCAGTTCTTC. Protein sequence: CASRRLAGGIDNEQFF.